The rows below give T cell receptor beta chains drawn from one sample of a study of shared T cell receptors in the human thymus. TCRdb keeps only in-frame clones here, not all; method: immunoSEQ multiplex PCR. Among roughly 560,000 clones listed, around three quarters were seen once. These records were also assigned to another study, of human thymus T cells.

Sequenced input: thymocytes. These receptor sequences come from a boy under two years old with a congenital heart defect. CDR3s include the opening cysteine and the closing phenylalanine or tryptophan. Fields, in order: clone size, D gene, V gene, J gene, CDR3 DNA, CDR3 protein. The D gene is left open where the match is weak. Some rows mark clone size as missing; the rest say once, few, many or name a class of expanded clone.

>-|-|TRBV19|TRBJ1-5
TGTGCCAGTAGTATAGTGTCAGGGAGCAATCAGCCCCAGCATTTT
CASSIVSGSNQPQHF
>-|-|TRBV5-1|TRBJ1-4
TGCGCCAGCAGCTTGGAACCGGGGAGGGGTGAAAAACTGTTTTTT
CASSLEPGRGEKLFF
>-|-|TRBV14|TRBJ1-2
TGTGCCAGCAGCCAAGAAGAGGGGGGGGATTGCTACACCTTC
CASSQEEGGDCYTF
>once|-|TRBV4-2|TRBJ2-7
TGTGCCAGCAGCCAGTCTAGTCCGGGGGTACACGAGCAGTACTTC
CASSQSSPGVHEQYF
>-|-|TRBV5-1|TRBJ2-7
TGCGCCAGCAGCTGCGCGAGGAGCGAGCAGTACTTC
CASSCARSEQYF
>-|-|TRBV4-2|TRBJ2-2
TGTGCCAGCAGCCAAGATCGCTATGTAAACACCGGGGAGCTGTTTTTT
CASSQDRYVNTGELFF
>-|TRBD2|TRBV29-1|TRBJ2-7
TGCAGCGCTGTGGCGCGGGGGGCGCGGCACGAGCAGTACTTC
CSAVARGARHEQYF
>-|TRBD1|TRBV4-1|TRBJ2-7
TGCGCCAGCAGCCCCACAGGGGTGAACTCCTACGAGCAGTACTTC
CASSPTGVNSYEQYF
>-|-|TRBV9|TRBJ2-7
TGTGCCAGCAGCGTAACACAGGGCACCGAGCAGTACTTC
CASSVTQGTEQYF
>-|-|TRBV19|TRBJ2-5
TGTGCCAGTAGTATAGGGTCCAGTCCGGAGACCCAGTACTTC
CASSIGSSPETQYF
>-|TRBD2|TRBV18|TRBJ2-1
TGTGCCAGCTCACCGGTAGCGGGATACAATGAGCAGTTCTTC
CASSPVAGYNEQFF
>-|-|TRBV7-6|TRBJ2-7
TGTGCCAGCACATTCCGGGTTCTAGGCGAGCAGTACTTC
CASTFRVLGEQYF
>-|TRBD2|TRBV4-3|TRBJ2-1
TGCGCCAGCAGCCAAGATAGGCTAGCGGGATCCTACAATGAGCAGTTCTTC
CASSQDRLAGSYNEQFF
>-|TRBD2|TRBV18|TRBJ2-7
TGTGCCAGCTCACTAGGGACTAGCGGGAGCAGACGCTACGAGCAGTACTTC
CASSLGTSGSRRYEQYF
>-|TRBD1|TRBV27|TRBJ1-4
TGTGCCAGCAGTACCCGACAGGGTAGGAATGAAAAACTGTTTTTT
CASSTRQGRNEKLFF
>-|-|TRBV9|TRBJ2-2
TGTGCCAGCAGCGTAGTTTCGGGGGGTCCCAGGGGTGACACCGGGGAGCTGTTTTTT
CASSVVSGGPRGDTGELFF
>-|TRBD2|TRBV7-9|TRBJ2-4
TGTGCCAGCAGCTCAGAGCGGGAGTGGGCCAAAAACATTCAGTACTTC
CASSSEREWAKNIQYF
>-|TRBD2|TRBV5-1|TRBJ2-1
TGCGCCAGCAGCACCCAAGGGGGCGGGAGGGCCCTCGGCGAGCAGTTCTTC
CASSTQGGGRALGEQFF
>-|-|TRBV30|TRBJ1-3
TGTGCCTGGAGATGCACCCATGGGGCGGCTGGAAACACCATATATTTT
CAWRCTHGAAGNTIYF
>-|-|TRBV15|TRBJ2-1
TGTGCCACCAGCCCCCTCGAACCCGGGTATAAACGTGAGCAGTTCTTC
CATSPLEPGYKREQFF
>once|TRBD1|TRBV2|TRBJ2-7
TGTGCCAGCATTCCTAGGGGACAGGGAGCCTACGAGCAGTACTTC
CASIPRGQGAYEQYF
>-|TRBD1|TRBV28|TRBJ2-1
TGTGCCAGCAGTTTGGGGACACGTACAGGGGGTAGGGGACAATATGAGCAGTTCTTC
CASSLGTRTGGRGQYEQFF
>few|-|TRBV7-2|TRBJ2-3
TGTGCCAGCAGCTTAGGGGCTGGAGGGCCGGGGGATACGCAGTATTTT
CASSLGAGGPGDTQYF
>-|-|TRBV27|TRBJ2-1
TGTGCCAGCAGTAGACTTCCCGGAGTCAATGAGCAGTTCTTC
CASSRLPGVNEQFF
>-|-|TRBV11-2|TRBJ2-5
TGTGCCAGCAGCTTCCCAGACGTGCGTGACGGGGAGACCCAGTACTTC
CASSFPDVRDGETQYF
>-|TRBD2|TRBV7-9|TRBJ2-7
TGTGCCAGCAGCTTAGAGGGCAGGGGCGAGCGGGAGTGGTACGAGCAGTACTTC
CASSLEGRGEREWYEQYF
>-|TRBD2|TRBV4-1|TRBJ2-3
TGCGCCAGCAGCCAAAACCCGGGACTAGCACCCGCGGGGCAGTATTTT
CASSQNPGLAPAGQYF
>-|-|TRBV5-1|TRBJ1-1
TGCGCCAGCAGCTTGGTAGCGCTCCCGGAGGGCACTGAAGCTTTCTTT
CASSLVALPEGTEAFF
>-|-|TRBV5-6|TRBJ2-3
TGTGCCAGCAGCTTGGGGAGCACACACACAGATACGCAGTATTTT
CASSLGSTHTDTQYF
>-|-|TRBV28|TRBJ1-3
TGTGCCAGTCAACCGACACCATCTGGAAACACCATATATTTT
CASQPTPSGNTIYF
>once|TRBD1|TRBV6-5|TRBJ2-4
TGTGCCAGCAGCCAAGGGGGCATGGGAAACATTCAGTACTTC
CASSQGGMGNIQYF
>-|TRBD1|TRBV7-8|TRBJ1-2
TGTGCCAGCAGCTTAGGGTCAAGGACAGGGGGAAGCTATGGCTACACCTTC
CASSLGSRTGGSYGYTF
>-|-|TRBV5-1|TRBJ2-5
TGCGCCAGCAGCTTGATGCGGGAGACCCAGTACTTC
CASSLMRETQYF
>-|TRBD1|TRBV27|TRBJ2-7
TGTGCCAGCAGTTTAGAACAGGGGGGTGAGCAGTACTTC
CASSLEQGGEQYF
>-|-|TRBV15|TRBJ1-4
TGTGCCACCAGCCTTATCCCGGGACTGAGTAATGAAAAACTGTTTTTT
CATSLIPGLSNEKLFF
>once|-|TRBV10-3|TRBJ1-2
TGTGCCATCAGCTTCCCAGATGGCTACACCTTC
CAISFPDGYTF
>-|-|TRBV7-9|TRBJ1-2
TGTGCCAGCAGCCACCCGGGGGGACGGAACTATGGCTACACCTTC
CASSHPGGRNYGYTF
>-|-|TRBV28|TRBJ1-2
TGTGCCACCAGGGGCATCTATGGCTACACCTTC
CATRGIYGYTF
>-|-|TRBV4-3|TRBJ2-3
TGCGCCAGCAGCAGACACCTATCTAGCACAGATACGCAGTATTTT
CASSRHLSSTDTQYF
>-|TRBD2|TRBV4-3|TRBJ2-7
TGCGCCAGCAGCCAAGAGGGGACTAGCGGCAGGCCCTACGAGCAGTACTTC
CASSQEGTSGRPYEQYF
>few|-|TRBV2|TRBJ2-1
TGTGCCAGCAGAGGCGCGGCGGTATACAATGAGCAGTTCTTC
CASRGAAVYNEQFF
>-|-|TRBV4-3|TRBJ2-3
TGCGCCAGCAGCCAAGCTCAGTACCAAAGAAGAGATACGCAGTATTTT
CASSQAQYQRRDTQYF
>-|-|TRBV18|TRBJ1-1
TGTGCCAGCCTTAATCATACAGGGCCGGTCACTGAAGCTTTCTTT
CASLNHTGPVTEAFF
>-|-|TRBV27|TRBJ2-7
TGTGCCAGCAGTTTACCCCCCTTCTCCTACGAGCAGTACTTC
CASSLPPFSYEQYF
>-|-|TRBV5-1|TRBJ2-2
TGCGCCAGCAGCTTGGGACGGGCGACTATCTCCGGGGAGCTGTTTTTT
CASSLGRATISGELFF
>few|-|TRBV4-3|TRBJ2-7
TGCGCCAGCAGCCAAGAAAGGGAGATCCACGGGTTCGAGCAGTACTTC
CASSQEREIHGFEQYF
>-|TRBD2|TRBV4-1|TRBJ2-7
TGCGCCAGCAGCCAAGCCTTCGGACTAGCCGATACCTACGAGCAGTACTTC
CASSQAFGLADTYEQYF
>-|-|TRBV7-9|TRBJ2-1
TGTGCCAGCAGCTTATCGGCTCTAGCGAGTGAGCAGTTCTTC
CASSLSALASEQFF
>-|TRBD2|TRBV5-4|TRBJ2-1
TGTGCCAGCAGCTTGGGTACTAGCGGGAGAAATGAGCAGTTCTTC
CASSLGTSGRNEQFF
>-|TRBD2|TRBV11-3|TRBJ2-1
TGTGCCAGCAGCTTGCGGGAGGGCGGTGAGCAGTTCTTC
CASSLREGGEQFF
>few|-|TRBV9|TRBJ2-2
TGTGCCAGCAGCGTAGAGCGATCCACCGGGGAGCTGTTTTTT
CASSVERSTGELFF
>-|TRBD1|TRBV28|TRBJ1-1
TGTGCCAGCAGTCCGAGGGACAGGGGTTTAACTGAAGCTTTCTTT
CASSPRDRGLTEAFF